A single sample gave rise to the 5 T cell receptor beta chains below, sequenced in a study of T-cell memory formation after mild COVID-19. TCRdb re-called the 5' RACE reads with MiXCR, one entry per CDR3 protein. The sample has roughly 110,000 distinct CDR3 sequences, about 15% seen once. Specimen: PBMCs or a T cell subset sorted from them (not recorded which). These receptors all stem from an adult woman who had mild COVID-19 (a few samples of this study predate the infection). Cell type and time point are not known.

The gene calls are TRBV5-6 and TRBJ1-6; D unresolved. V shed 0 bases and J shed 6 bases, with 10 bases lying between them. The CDR3 sequence is 15 residues long. Germline values: CDR1 SGHDT, CDR2 YYEEEE. CDR3 residues: CASSLEGLSNSPLHF. CDR3 DNA sequence: TGTGCCAGCAGCTTGGAGGGATTGTCTAATTCACCCCTCCACTTT.

The chain uses TRBV9 and TRBJ2-2; 10 bases agree with TRBD1. J lost 6 bases, V lost 3 bases, and 8 bases had no gene match. Per germline, CDR1 SGDLS and CDR2 YYNGEE. The CDR3 covers 16 residues. The CDR3: CASSASTGGGSGELFF. Here the CDR3 DNA reads TGTGCCAGCAGCGCCTCGACAGGGGGCGGTTCCGGGGAGCTGTTTTTT.

This chain links TRBV4-1 with TRBJ1-2; TRBD1 might be the D (6 bases). Per the germline V gene, CDR1 is MGHRA and CDR2 is YSYEKL. The ends were cut back, 2 bases at V and 4 bases at J, with 11 bases in the middle. The length of the CDR3 is 14 residues. The CDR3 bases are TGCGCCAGCAGCCAAAGGGGGGCACTCTATGGCTACACCTTC. Amino acid sequence: CASSQRGALYGYTF.

This clonotype has just a few counts. The gene calls are TRBV12-3 or TRBV12-4 and TRBJ1-1; D remains unclear. Between the trimmed V and J ends, which lost 6 bases and 3 bases, there was a span of 11 bases. The CDR3 has 13 residues. The CDR3 region has the DNA TGTGCCAGCAGCCCCAGTGAGGACACTGAAGCTTTCTTT. It encodes CASSPSEDTEAFF.

The V call is TRBV4-1, the J call TRBJ2-2; D gene uncertain. CDR1 is MGHRA, CDR2 YSYEKL, per germline. V gave up 1 base and J gave up 5 bases, with 11 bases separating them. The CDR3 is 15 amino acids. CDR3 sequence: CASSQAGWGTGELFF. CDR3 nucleotides: TGCGCCAGCAGCCAAGCTGGTTGGGGTACCGGGGAGCTGTTTTTT.